The clone carrying this T cell receptor (beta chain) showed up just once. Antigen: not known. Sequencing used immunoSEQ multiplex PCR; TCRdb keeps in-frame clones, though not all of them. Of some 180,000 clones listed, 86% were seen once; the top ten hold approximately 7.7%. This CDR3 has 16 amino acids. CDR1 and CDR2 (germline): SGHRS, YFSETQ. J was trimmed by 1 base and V by 1 base; bases with no gene match: 5. This specimen comes from a study of cytomegalovirus exposure and HLA in healthy donors. Study overall: It was reported in a later analysis that the 100 to 150 validation repertoires used the same platform as the roughly 700 first-cohort repertoires.

General study results and limits: Cytomegalovirus status, reportedly, was diagnosed with high specificity and sensitivity by the classifier. A list of 150 to 200 TCR beta chains associated with cytomegalovirus was given.

From the 120-subject validation cohort, which was separate from the roughly 670-subject first cohort, the donors were drawn. The chain employs TRBV5-1 and TRBJ2-3; 8 bases match TRBD2. The TCR was taken from a man aged 30-40 years in good health and CMV-seropositive. The sample consisted of PBMCs. The CDR3, as DNA: TGCGCCAGCAGCTTGTCAGCGGGAGCAGGCACAGATACGCAGTATTTT. Its translation is CASSLSAGAGTDTQYF.